This T cell receptor (beta chain) was captured in a study of blood T cell repertoires in COVID-19. Looking at the study overall: Samples taken during acute and convalescent COVID-19 were collected in the United States, Italy and Spain. PBMCs, B-cell-depleted T cells, or T cells provided the cDNA or gDNA that made up the material.

Method: immunoSEQ multiplex PCR; TCRdb's copy keeps in-frame clones and lacks some. This sample has 150,000 to 180,000 clones, with approximately 80% found just once. The germline V gene has CDR1 KGHSH and CDR2 LQKENI. The CDR3 spans 15 residues. Losses at the gene ends were 5 bases for V and 6 bases for J; bases not matched to a gene: 12. The source material was peripheral blood. V gene TRBV18 combines with J gene TRBJ1-1; 7 bases fit TRBD1. The clonotype comes from a woman aged 55 to 70 with COVID-19, enrolled during active disease. The chain's CDR3 is CASSATGQPRAEAFF. CDR3 bases: TGTGCCAGCTCAGCGACGGGACAGCCCAGGGCTGAAGCTTTCTTT.